This T cell receptor (beta chain) emerged from a study of shared clonotypes between healthy human individuals. With 6 bases clipped from V and 7 bases from J, the junction kept 13 bases outside the gene matches. Germline V gene lookup returns CDR1 SGHTA and CDR2 FQGNSA. This CDR3 is 16 amino acids long. Libraries were prepared by immunoSEQ multiplex PCR; TCRdb keeps only in-frame clonotypes and omits some of them. The sample lists 950,000 to 1,300,000 clones, about three quarters occurring once. Sample: memory CD4+ T cells sorted from blood. Noted subset: CD45RA-negative fraction. This sequence was found in a man in his late teens or twenties in good health. V gene TRBV7-2 combines with J gene TRBJ2-2, with 8 bases matching TRBD1. CDR3 sequence: CASSRLQGAGNGELFF. The CDR3 DNA reads TGTGCCAGCAGTCGACTCCAGGGGGCGGGTAACGGGGAGCTGTTTTTT. Drawing the rest from reference TRBV7-2 and TRBJ2-2, the complete variable domain is GAGVSQSPSNKVTEKGKDVELRCDPISGHTALYWYRQSLGQGLEFLIYFQGNSAPDKSGLPSDRFSAERTGGSVSTLTIQRTQQEDSAVYLCASSRLQGAGNGELFFGEGSRLTVL.